This is a list of T cell receptor beta chains from one sample in a study of T cell responses to AZD1222 COVID-19 vaccine. Only in-frame clones appear in the TCRdb table, and some are missing; sequencing was by immunoSEQ multiplex PCR. This table has about 130,000 clones, 88% appearing once. This sample comprised peripheral blood, obtained on day 0 of AZD1222 vaccination. The source is an adult in good health. Both conserved end residues are part of each CDR3. D genes are given only for firm matches. The size entry is marked missing in some rows and otherwise reads once, few, many or a size class.

.,TRBJ2-2,.,TRBV5-1,TGCGCCAGCGCCGGGGAGACGAACACCGGGGAGCTGTTTTTT,CASAGETNTGELFF
.,TRBJ2-7,TRBD2,TRBV9,TGTGCCAGTTCCCTTAGCGGGGGGACTTTTGGCGAGCAGTACTTC,CASSLSGGTFGEQYF
.,TRBJ1-4,.,TRBV9,TGTGCCAGCAGCGTAAGTAGGGCTTCCAATGAAAAACTGTTTTTT,CASSVSRASNEKLFF
.,TRBJ2-1,.,TRBV24-1,TGTGCCACCAGTGGAGGGGTTGGGAATGAGCAGTTCTTC,CATSGGVGNEQFF
.,TRBJ2-2,.,TRBV24-1,TGTGCCTCCGGGTGGGGCACCGGGGAGCTGTTTTTT,CASGWGTGELFF
.,TRBJ2-7,TRBD2,TRBV7-9,TGTGCCAGCAGCACCGGGACTAGCGGGAGGGATATCTACGAGCAGTACTTC,CASSTGTSGRDIYEQYF
once,TRBJ2-3,.,TRBV7-7,TGTGCCAGCAGCTTAGCTGCAGGGCATGGCACAGATACGCAGTATTTT,CASSLAAGHGTDTQYF
.,TRBJ2-7,.,TRBV5-6,TGTGCCAGCAGCTTATACTACAGGGTCGAGCAGTACTTC,CASSLYYRVEQYF
.,TRBJ2-7,.,TRBV6-5,TGTGCCAGCAGCCAACCGGGAAGGGACGGCTACGAGCAGTACTTC,CASSQPGRDGYEQYF
.,TRBJ1-2,.,TRBV19,TGTGCCAGTAGTATCTCTGTCGGGGCCTACTATGGCTACACCTTC,CASSISVGAYYGYTF
.,TRBJ1-4,.,TRBV6-6,TGTGCCAGCAGTTATACGGACCCCCAGGTGGAAAAACTGTTTTTT,CASSYTDPQVEKLFF
.,TRBJ2-3,TRBD2,TRBV2,TGTGCCAGCAGTACATCCGGGGGGACAGATACGCAGTATTTT,CASSTSGGTDTQYF
.,TRBJ2-3,TRBD2,TRBV19,TGTGCCAGTAGAGAGGGAACAAGCGGGAGAACAGATACGCAGTATTTT,CASREGTSGRTDTQYF
.,TRBJ2-7,.,TRBV27,TGTGCCAGCGGAACGACAATGAGCTCCTACGAGCAGTACTTC,CASGTTMSSYEQYF
.,TRBJ1-2,TRBD1,TRBV6-5,TGTGCCAGCAGTACCCCGGACAGGGGTTATGGCTACACCTTC,CASSTPDRGYGYTF
.,TRBJ1-2,.,TRBV6-1,TGTGCCAGCAGTGAATTTCGGGGAGGCTACACCTTC,CASSEFRGGYTF
.,TRBJ2-1,TRBD1,TRBV7-2,TGTGCCAGCAGCCGACAGGGGGCTAATGAGCAGTTCTTC,CASSRQGANEQFF
.,TRBJ2-2,TRBD1,TRBV24-1,TGTGCCACCAGTGAAGCAGGGGGCGCTGGCGGGGAGCTGTTTTTT,CATSEAGGAGGELFF
.,TRBJ2-7,.,TRBV27,TGTGCCAGCAGGAGGGACATCTCCTACGAGCAGTACTTC,CASRRDISYEQYF
.,TRBJ2-3,TRBD2,TRBV19,TGTGCCAGTAGTCTCCTAGCGGGAGGACCCACAGATACGCAGTATTTT,CASSLLAGGPTDTQYF